The clone carrying this T cell receptor (beta chain) was found many times. What it binds is not known. This sample was included in a study of early T cells in non-severe SARS-CoV-2 infection. Study-level information: Chains were not paired, and sequencing was done on bulk RNA from unsorted whole blood. Study-wide results and caveats: Anti-spike CD8 responses were favored in VDJdb matching, and private and CD4 specificities were missed.

Unique molecular identifiers tagged individual cDNA molecules. TCRdb re-derived calls from the 5' RACE reads in MiXCR, one entry per CDR3 protein. The sample lists approximately 48,000 distinct CDR3 sequences; 5.5% to 8% were seen once. Trimming cost V 3 bases and J 4 bases, with 9 bases left between them. The CDR3 consists of 13 residues. Germline loops: CDR1 MNHNS, CDR2 SASEGT. This sample comprised whole blood, obtained at baseline. The chain carries TRBV6-1 and TRBJ1-1, with D possibly being TRBD1 (5 bases). This TCR was recovered from an adult who was a healthcare worker with PCR-confirmed SARS-CoV-2 infection or an uninfected control (not recorded which). CDR3 residues: CASSERGSTEAFF. CDR3 sequence (DNA): TGTGCCAGCAGTGAGAGGGGTAGCACTGAAGCTTTCTTT.